Each of the 24 T cell receptor beta chains below was sequenced from the same sample in a study of cytomegalovirus exposure and HLA in healthy donors. A multiplex PCR was run with 60 Vbeta primers and 13 Jbeta primers. The protocol was immunoSEQ multiplex PCR, while the TCRdb copy is restricted to in-frame clones and leaves out a portion. The sample includes 150,000 to 200,000 clones, 79% of them seen just once. The sample was PBMCs. The receptors were sampled from a man aged 35 to 55 in good health and CMV-seronegative.

With respect to this clone: Other DNA sequences from this sample encode an identical CDR3 as well. The chain combines TRBV18 with TRBJ2-7; D unresolved. Trimming removed 2 bases from V and 5 bases from J, with 7 bases in between. Germline CDR1 KGHSH, CDR2 LQKENI. The CDR3 spans 12 residues. The CDR3: CASSPSSHEQYF. The CDR3 DNA sequence: TGTGCCAGCTCACCAAGTAGCCACGAGCAGTACTTC.

A few counts support this clone. This chain connects TRBV19 to TRBJ1-4; D is possibly TRBD1 (5 bases). The V and J ends lost 8 bases and 10 bases respectively, with 14 bases between them. The V gene's germline CDR1 is LNHDA and CDR2 SQIVND (reference sequence). This CDR3 has 12 residues. CDR3 nucleotide sequence: TGTGCCAGTTCCAGGGTGGGTGTAAAACTGTTTTTT. Its translation is CASSRVGVKLFF.

V gene TRBV27 combines with J gene TRBJ1-6; 10 bases map to TRBD1. The germline CDR1 and CDR2 sequences are MNHEY and SMNVEV (reference sequence). Trimming removed 8 bases from V and 6 bases from J; junction bases left unmatched: 7. CDR3 length: 15 residues. The CDR3 here is CASAPRDRGNSPLHF. DNA of the CDR3: TGTGCCAGCGCTCCCCGGGACAGGGGTAATTCACCCCTCCACTTT.

The chain is built from TRBV18 and TRBJ2-5; perhaps TRBD1 as D (6 bases). Trimming stripped 0 bases from V and 5 bases from J, with 10 bases between. The CDR3 runs to 14 residues. Germline V CDR1 and CDR2: KGHSH, LQKENI. CDR3 residues: CASSPPGTRETQYF. DNA of the CDR3: TGTGCCAGCTCACCACCAGGGACAAGGGAGACCCAGTACTTC.

This chain uses TRBV4-1 with TRBJ1-6; a possible D gene is TRBD1 (5 bases). CDR3 length: 15 residues. V dropped 1 base and J dropped 7 bases, with 11 bases sitting between them. CDR1 MGHRA and CDR2 YSYEKL come from the germline V gene. The CDR3 reads CASSQGAGLNSPLHF. CDR3 coding DNA: TGCGCCAGCAGCCAAGGAGCGGGGCTGAATTCACCCCTCCACTTT.

This clone was counted once. The chain joins TRBV19 to TRBJ2-7; D gene unclear. Germline lookup yields CDR1 LNHDA and CDR2 SQIVND (reference sequence). The length of the CDR3 is 14 residues. Trimming cost V 0 bases and J 0 bases, with 6 bases left between them. This chain's CDR3 is CASSIDPSSYEQYF. The CDR3 nucleotides are TGTGCCAGTAGTATAGATCCCAGCTCCTACGAGCAGTACTTC.

The chain combines TRBV27 with TRBJ1-2; a weak D match, TRBD1 (5 bases). V shed 9 bases and J shed 0 bases, with 17 bases lying between them. This CDR3 contains 15 residues. CDR1 is MNHEY and CDR2 is SMNVEV in the germline V gene (reference sequence). The CDR3: CASFTRGGTNYGYTF. CDR3 nucleotide sequence: TGTGCCAGTTTTACACGGGGGGGGACTAACTATGGCTACACCTTC.

V is TRBV28 and J is TRBJ2-3; D is possibly TRBD1 (5 bases). The CDR3 spans 19 residues. From germline, CDR1 is MDHEN and CDR2 SYDVKM. The ends were cut back, 3 bases at V and 2 bases at J, with 24 bases in the middle. In DNA form, the CDR3 reads TGTGCCAGCAGTTTCCGCCCCCAGGGTTTCGCGGAAATCACAGATACGCAGTATTTT. It yields the protein CASSFRPQGFAEITDTQYF.

The V and J genes are TRBV7-8 and TRBJ1-5; D is unclear. Between the trimmed V and J ends, which lost 0 bases and 4 bases, there was a span of 10 bases. The length of the CDR3 is 15 residues. From germline, CDR1 is SGHVS and CDR2 FQNEAQ. Written as DNA, the CDR3 is TGTGCCAGCAGCTTAGCGGAAGCCGGGAATCAGCCCCAGCATTTT. It encodes CASSLAEAGNQPQHF.

The chain uses TRBV28 and TRBJ2-1; TRBD1 agrees at 10 bases. CDR1 MDHEN and CDR2 SYDVKM come from the germline V gene. The ends lost 6 bases at V and 8 bases at J; junction bases unmatched: 4. This CDR3 is built from 13 residues. CDR3 nucleotides: TGTGCCAGCAGGAGACAGGGGGCAGATGAGCAGTTCTTC. As protein: CASRRQGADEQFF.

This chain joins TRBV5-1 and TRBJ1-5; the D gene is possibly TRBD1 (5 bases). CDR1 SGHRS and CDR2 YFSETQ come from the germline V gene. Trimming pared 4 bases from V and 0 bases from J, leaving 14 bases between. The CDR3 is 16 amino acids. This CDR3 reads CASSARGSYSNQPQHF. The CDR3 DNA sequence: TGCGCCAGCAGCGCAAGGGGCAGCTATAGCAATCAGCCCCAGCATTTT.

This rearrangement joins TRBV27 to TRBJ2-5, with D unresolved. The V end was cut by 0 bases, the J end by 5 bases, with 10 bases between. CDR3 size: 14 residues. Per the germline V gene, CDR1 is MNHEY and CDR2 is SMNVEV (reference sequence). CDR3 residues: CASSLSPGGETQYF. The CDR3 DNA is TGTGCCAGCAGTTTATCGCCGGGTGGCGAGACCCAGTACTTC.

The chain employs TRBV4-2 and TRBJ1-2; unclear D gene. Germline CDR1 and CDR2: LGHNA and YNFKEQ. V was clipped by 1 base and J by 5 bases, with 11 bases between them. The CDR3 has 14 amino acids. DNA of the CDR3: TGTGCCAGCAGCCAAGCTCAGGCAGTGTATGGCTACACCTTC. As protein: CASSQAQAVYGYTF.

This clone has just a few counts. The rearrangement links TRBV27 to TRBJ2-7; TRBD1 agrees at 8 bases. Germline V lookup: CDR1 MNHEY, CDR2 SMNVEV (reference sequence). The V and J ends lost 6 bases and 7 bases, in that order; junction bases with no gene match: 20. There are 17 residues in the CDR3. CDR3 in DNA: TGTGCCAGCAGCCCCATGTTTGGACAGGGTGTATCGTGGGAGCAGTACTTC. This sequence encodes CASSPMFGQGVSWEQYF.

The chain uses TRBV7-2 and TRBJ1-6; no firm D call. Deletions cut 5 bases from V and 5 bases from J, with 10 bases between. CDR3 size: 14 residues. Germline-derived CDR1 and CDR2 are SGHTA and FQGNSA. CDR3 sequence: CASSPGSNNSPLHF. As DNA, the CDR3 is TGTGCCAGCAGCCCGGGGTCCAATAATTCACCCCTCCACTTT.

The J gene is TRBJ1-1, the V gene TRBV19; no definite D call. The V end lost 2 bases, the J end lost 1 base, and 8 bases lay between the germline ends. The CDR3 spans 14 residues. Germline CDR1 is LNHDA and CDR2 is SQIVND (reference sequence). The CDR3 reads CASSIIERNTEAFF. Here the CDR3 DNA reads TGTGCCAGTAGTATAATCGAGAGGAACACTGAAGCTTTCTTT.

The rearrangement uses TRBV25-1 and TRBJ1-5; TRBD1 agrees at 9 bases. From germline, CDR1 is MGHDK and CDR2 SYGVNS. Trimming removed 4 bases from V and 4 bases from J; junction bases left unmatched: 5. This CDR3 comprises 15 residues. CDR3 DNA sequence: TGTGCCAGCAGTGCTATTGGACAGGGGAATCAGCCCCAGCATTTT. Its protein product is CASSAIGQGNQPQHF.

The CDR3 DNA follows: TGTGCCAGCAGCTCACAGGGGGACTATGGCTACACCTTC. Protein product: CASSSQGDYGYTF. This sequence joins TRBV7-9 and TRBJ1-2; TRBD1 matches 8 bases. V was pared by 4 bases and J by 3 bases, with 1 base of the junction left unmatched. CDR1 is SEHNR, CDR2 FQNEAQ, per germline (reference sequence). The CDR3 is 13 residues long.

This clone was detected only a few times. The rearrangement uses TRBV2 and TRBJ1-4; D not certain. From germline, CDR1 is SNHLY and CDR2 FYNNEI. This CDR3 contains 18 residues. Between the trimmed V and J ends, which lost 7 bases and 0 bases, there was a span of 21 bases. CDR3 residues: CASTGFSVGVATNEKLFF. The CDR3 DNA is TGTGCCAGCACCGGATTCTCAGTCGGGGTTGCAACTAATGAAAAACTGTTTTTT. The full variable domain, rest sourced from reference TRBV2 and TRBJ1-4, is EPEVTQTPSHQVTQMGQEVILRCVPISNHLYFYWYRQILGQKVEFLVSFYNNEISEKSEIFDDQFSVERPDGSNFTLKIRSTKLEDSAMYFCASTGFSVGVATNEKLFFGSGTQLSVL.

CDR3 nucleotide sequence: TGTGCCATCAGTGAAGGCAGGGGCTCCGGGGAGCTGTTTTTT. Encoded protein: CAISEGRGSGELFF. V gene TRBV10-3 combines with J gene TRBJ2-2; D possibly corresponds to TRBD1 (6 bases). V lost 3 bases and J lost 6, with 11 bases in between. This CDR3 region has 14 residues. Germline V gives CDR1 ENHRY, CDR2 SYGVKD.

The rearrangement links TRBV12-2 to TRBJ2-5; the D call of TRBD1 is as the table states it, not checked on the DNA. TRBV12-2 is a recognized pseudogene. This CDR3 has 15 amino acids. The CDR3 sequence is CASRGAGPYQETQYF. The CDR3 coding sequence is TGTGCAAGTCGGGGGGCAGGGCCTTACCAAGAGACCCAGTACTTC.

A few counts support this clone. The gene calls are TRBV27 and TRBJ2-1; tentatively, D is TRBD2 (6 bases). V was clipped by 4 bases and J by 0 bases, with 13 bases between them. From germline, CDR1 is MNHEY and CDR2 SMNVEV (reference sequence). The CDR3 has 16 amino acids. This CDR3 is CASSSRDWSSYNEQFF. CDR3 nucleotides: TGTGCCAGCAGTTCCCGGGACTGGAGCTCCTACAATGAGCAGTTCTTC.

This clone was seen just once. The gene calls are TRBV10-3 and TRBJ1-4; maybe TRBD1 (5 bases). Looked up from germline, CDR1 is ENHRY and CDR2 is SYGVKD. Trimming stripped 3 bases from V and 7 bases from J, with 15 bases between. The CDR3 extends over 15 amino acids. The CDR3 is CAISDSEGRGEKLFF. The CDR3 DNA reads TGTGCCATCAGTGATTCGGAGGGGAGAGGTGAAAAACTGTTTTTT.

The rearrangement links TRBV9 to TRBJ2-1; 9 bases match TRBD2. CDR1 and CDR2 (germline): SGDLS, YYNGEE. Germline trimming cut 3 bases from V and 0 bases from J; bases unmatched to any gene: 10. There are 18 residues in the CDR3. In DNA, the CDR3 is TGTGCCAGCAGCGCGAGTAGGCTAGCGGGAACCTCCTACAATGAGCAGTTCTTC. This translates into CASSASRLAGTSYNEQFF.